Below, one T cell receptor (beta chain) is given with its context. The sample comes from a study of blood T cell repertoires in COVID-19. The authors' processing: Counts of nucleated cells, estimated from reference gene primer amplification, were obtained. Produced via immunoSEQ multiplex PCR; TCRdb's table is partial and in-frame only. The DNA gave D and trimming, while V, J and clone size come from that table. The sample yields approximately 150,000 clones, approximately 84% seen once. The source of this sequence is a man aged 40-55 years with acute or convalescent COVID-19. Sample: peripheral blood.

CDR3 coding DNA: TGTGCCAGCAGCTCTAGGGGGGGGGCGAATGAGCAGTTCTTC. This sequence encodes CASSSRGGANEQFF. The chain employs TRBV9 and TRBJ2-1; D might be TRBD2 (7 bases). Trimming took 4 bases from V and 7 from J, leaving 15 bases between them. The germline CDR1 and CDR2 sequences are SGDLS and YYNGEE. The CDR3 is 14 residues long.